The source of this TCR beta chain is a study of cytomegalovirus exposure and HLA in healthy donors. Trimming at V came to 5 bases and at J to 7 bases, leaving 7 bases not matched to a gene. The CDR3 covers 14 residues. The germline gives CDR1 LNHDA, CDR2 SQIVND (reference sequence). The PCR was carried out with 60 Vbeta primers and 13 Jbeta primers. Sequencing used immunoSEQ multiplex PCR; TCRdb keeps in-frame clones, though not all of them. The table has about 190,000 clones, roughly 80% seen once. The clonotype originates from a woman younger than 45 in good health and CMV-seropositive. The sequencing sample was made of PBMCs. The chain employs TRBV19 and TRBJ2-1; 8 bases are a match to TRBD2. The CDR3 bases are TGTGCCAGTAGTCACGGGGGGGGGCCTAATGAGCAGTTCTTC. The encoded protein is CASSHGGGPNEQFF.